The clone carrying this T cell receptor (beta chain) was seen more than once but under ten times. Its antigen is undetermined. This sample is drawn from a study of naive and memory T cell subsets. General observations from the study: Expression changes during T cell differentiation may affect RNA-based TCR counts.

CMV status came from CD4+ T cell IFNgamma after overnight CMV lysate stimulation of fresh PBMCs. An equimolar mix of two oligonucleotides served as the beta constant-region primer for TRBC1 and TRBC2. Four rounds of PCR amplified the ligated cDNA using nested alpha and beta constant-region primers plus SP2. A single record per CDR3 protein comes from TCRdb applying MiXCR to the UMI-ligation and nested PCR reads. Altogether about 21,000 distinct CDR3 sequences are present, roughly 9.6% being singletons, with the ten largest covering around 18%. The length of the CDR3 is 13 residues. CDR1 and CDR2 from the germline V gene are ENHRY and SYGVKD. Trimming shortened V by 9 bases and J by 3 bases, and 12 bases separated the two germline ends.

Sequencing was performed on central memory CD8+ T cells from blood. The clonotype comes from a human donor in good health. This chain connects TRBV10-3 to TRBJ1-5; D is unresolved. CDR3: CAITDGYNQPQHF. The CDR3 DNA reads TGTGCCATAACCGACGGATACAATCAGCCCCAGCATTTT.